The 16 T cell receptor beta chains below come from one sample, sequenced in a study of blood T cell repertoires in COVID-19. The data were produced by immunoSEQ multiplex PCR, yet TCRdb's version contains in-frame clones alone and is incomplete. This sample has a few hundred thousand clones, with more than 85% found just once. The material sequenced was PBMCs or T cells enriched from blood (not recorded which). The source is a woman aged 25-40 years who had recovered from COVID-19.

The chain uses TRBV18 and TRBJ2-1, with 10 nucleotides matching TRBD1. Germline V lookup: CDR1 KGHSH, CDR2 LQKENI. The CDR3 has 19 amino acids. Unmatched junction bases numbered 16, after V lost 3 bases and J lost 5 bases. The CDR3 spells CASSPSGTGATLRNNEQFF. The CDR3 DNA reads TGTGCCAGCTCACCTTCCGGGACAGGGGCCACACTGAGAAACAATGAGCAGTTCTTC.

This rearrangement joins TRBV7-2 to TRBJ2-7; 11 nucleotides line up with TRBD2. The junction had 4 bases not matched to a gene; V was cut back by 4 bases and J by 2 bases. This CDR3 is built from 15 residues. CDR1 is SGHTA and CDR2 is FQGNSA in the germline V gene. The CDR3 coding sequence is TGTGCCAGCAGCTACGGGACTAGCGGTACCTACGAGCAGTACTTC. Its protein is CASSYGTSGTYEQYF.

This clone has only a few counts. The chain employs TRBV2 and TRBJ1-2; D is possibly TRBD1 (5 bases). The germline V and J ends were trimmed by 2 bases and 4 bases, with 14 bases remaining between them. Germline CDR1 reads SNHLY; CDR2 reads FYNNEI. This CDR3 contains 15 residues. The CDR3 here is CASSESGQGGYGYTF. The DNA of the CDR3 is TGTGCCAGCAGTGAATCTGGGCAGGGCGGCTATGGCTACACCTTC.

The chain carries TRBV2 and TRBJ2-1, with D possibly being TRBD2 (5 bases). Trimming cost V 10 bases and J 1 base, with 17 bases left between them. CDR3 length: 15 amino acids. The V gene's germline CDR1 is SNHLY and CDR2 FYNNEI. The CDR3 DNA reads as TGTGCCACTGAGCGGCTGAGGGCTTCCTACAATGAGCAGTTCTTC. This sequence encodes CATERLRASYNEQFF.

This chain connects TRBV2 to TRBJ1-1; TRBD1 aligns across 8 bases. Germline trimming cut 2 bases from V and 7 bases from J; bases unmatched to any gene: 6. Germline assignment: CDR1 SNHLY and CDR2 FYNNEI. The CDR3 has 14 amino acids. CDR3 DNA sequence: TGTGCCAGCAGTGAAACAGGGGGGGCGAGTGAAGCTTTCTTT. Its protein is CASSETGGASEAFF.

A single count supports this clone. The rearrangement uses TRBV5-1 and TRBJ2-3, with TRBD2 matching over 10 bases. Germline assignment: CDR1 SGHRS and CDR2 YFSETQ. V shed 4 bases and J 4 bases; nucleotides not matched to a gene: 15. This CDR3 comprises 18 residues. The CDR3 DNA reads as TGCGCCAGCAGCCGTGGGCTAGCGGGGGCCCAGCTCCCAGATACGCAGTATTTT. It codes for CASSRGLAGAQLPDTQYF. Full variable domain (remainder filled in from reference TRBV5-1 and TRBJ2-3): KAGVTQTPRYLIKTRGQQVTLSCSPISGHRSVSWYQQTPGQGLQFLFEYFSETQRNKGNFPGRFSGRQFSNSRSEMNVSTLELGDSALYLCASSRGLAGAQLPDTQYFGPGTRLTVL.

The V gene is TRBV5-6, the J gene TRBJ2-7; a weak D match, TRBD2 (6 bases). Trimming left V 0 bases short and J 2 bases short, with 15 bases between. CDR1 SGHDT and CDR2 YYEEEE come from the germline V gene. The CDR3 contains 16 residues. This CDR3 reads CASSLGFWRGTYEQYF. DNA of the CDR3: TGTGCCAGCAGCTTGGGGTTTTGGCGGGGAACCTACGAGCAGTACTTC.

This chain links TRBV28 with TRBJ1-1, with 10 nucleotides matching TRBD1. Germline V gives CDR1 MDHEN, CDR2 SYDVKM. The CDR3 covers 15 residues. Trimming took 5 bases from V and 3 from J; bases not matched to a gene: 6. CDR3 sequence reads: CASSPGQGGYTEAFF. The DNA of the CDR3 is TGTGCCAGCAGTCCCGGACAGGGGGGGTACACTGAAGCTTTCTTT.

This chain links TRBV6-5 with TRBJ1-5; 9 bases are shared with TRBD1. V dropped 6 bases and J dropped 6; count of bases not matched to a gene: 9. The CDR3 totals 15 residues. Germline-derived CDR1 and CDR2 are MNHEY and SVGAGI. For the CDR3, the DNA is TGTGCCAGCAGCCCAACAGGGGGCGCGGGTCAGCCCCAGCATTTT. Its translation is CASSPTGGAGQPQHF.

This chain's CDR3 is CASSLLGIQGSNEQFF. The CDR3 nucleotides are TGTGCCAGCAGTTTATTGGGGATACAGGGGAGCAATGAGCAGTTCTTC. The rearrangement uses TRBV27 and TRBJ2-1; TRBD1 agrees at 7 bases. There are 16 residues in the CDR3. CDR1 MNHEY and CDR2 SMNVEV come from the germline V gene (reference sequence). V trimming: 1 base; J trimming: 6 bases; junction bases outside the gene matches: 9.

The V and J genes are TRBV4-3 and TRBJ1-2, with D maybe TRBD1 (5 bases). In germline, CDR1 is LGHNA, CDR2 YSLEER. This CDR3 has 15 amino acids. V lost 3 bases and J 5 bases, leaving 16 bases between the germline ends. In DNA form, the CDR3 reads TGCGCCAGCAGCCAGACAGTGGGGGGGGAGTATGGCTACACCTTC. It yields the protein CASSQTVGGEYGYTF.

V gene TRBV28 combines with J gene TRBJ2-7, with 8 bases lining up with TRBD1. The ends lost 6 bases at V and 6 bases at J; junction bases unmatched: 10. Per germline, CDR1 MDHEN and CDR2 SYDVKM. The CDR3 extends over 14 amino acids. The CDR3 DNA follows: TGTGCCAGCAGCGGACAGGGCGGTGGTCGCGAGCAGTACTTC. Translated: CASSGQGGGREQYF.

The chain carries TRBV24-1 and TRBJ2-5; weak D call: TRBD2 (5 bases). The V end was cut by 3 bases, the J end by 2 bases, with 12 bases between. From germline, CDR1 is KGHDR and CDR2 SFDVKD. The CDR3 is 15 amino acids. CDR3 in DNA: TGTGCCACCAGTGATGCCCGGGGTGTACAAGAGACCCAGTACTTC. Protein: CATSDARGVQETQYF.

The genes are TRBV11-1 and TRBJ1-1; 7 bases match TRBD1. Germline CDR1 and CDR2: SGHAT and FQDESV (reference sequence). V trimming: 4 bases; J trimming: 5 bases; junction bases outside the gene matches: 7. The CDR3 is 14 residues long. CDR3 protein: CASSWRDSWTEAFF. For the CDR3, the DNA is TGTGCCAGCAGCTGGCGGGACAGTTGGACTGAAGCTTTCTTT.

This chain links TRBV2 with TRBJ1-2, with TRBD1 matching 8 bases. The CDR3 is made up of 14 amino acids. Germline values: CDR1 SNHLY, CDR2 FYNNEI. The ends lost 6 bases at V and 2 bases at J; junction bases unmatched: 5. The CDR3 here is CASRATGANYGYTF. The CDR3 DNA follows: TGTGCCAGCAGGGCGACAGGGGCCAACTATGGCTACACCTTC.

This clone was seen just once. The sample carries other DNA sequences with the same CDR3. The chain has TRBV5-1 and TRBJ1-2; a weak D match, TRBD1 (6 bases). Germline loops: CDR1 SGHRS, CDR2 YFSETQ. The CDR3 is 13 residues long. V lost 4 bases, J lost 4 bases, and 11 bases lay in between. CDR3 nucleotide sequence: TGCGCCAGCAGCCCCGGACAGACCTATGGCTACACCTTC. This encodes CASSPGQTYGYTF.